The source of this T cell receptor beta chain is a study of regulatory T cells in long-lasting Graves disease (dated by TCRdb to the early 2020s). Looking at the study overall: Antithyroid drugs had been taken for less than 3 months by newly diagnosed Graves' disease patients. Patients with persistent Graves' disease were compared with patients with newly diagnosed Graves' disease using TCR sequencing and RNA sequencing of peripheral blood. The study was conducted in China and was registered as a clinical trial. A total of 33 samples underwent TCR sequencing: around 13 from persistent and about 20 from newly diagnosed Graves' disease patients.

The germline V gene gives CDR1 as MNHEY and CDR2 as SVGAGI. V is pared back by 0 bases and J by 7 bases, with 26 bases lying between the germline termini. The CDR3 has 19 amino acids, counting the end cysteine and phenylalanine. Only the CDR3 region is kept as DNA, spanning 57 bases read in frame from base 1. This clonotype was counted many times. Its antigen is unknown. Per-base qualities were not stored, and no clone one base away is much larger. Receptor amplification or capture employed multiplex PCR. TCRdb records Illumina HiSeq 4000 as the sequencer. iRepertoire HTBI primers and Arm-PCR amplification of CDR3 regions were used to construct TCR beta libraries. Before sequencing, the PCR products underwent gel purification. On the study's bioinformatics: A total of roughly 67 TRBV and some 13 TRBJ segments were identified across samples and were used for gene usage analysis of CDR3 amino acid clonotypes. Filtered high-quality paired reads were merged into contigs using COPE and FqMerger. BLAST was used to align contigs to the IMGT TRBV, TRBD and TRBJ reference genes, and CDR3 was defined following IMGT. Any clonotype with a frequency above 0.1% was classified as a highly expanded clone. Shannon entropy served as the measure of repertoire diversity, while the Gini coefficient captured V-J evenness. A clonotype found in more than one individual was treated as public. TCRdb itself trimmed the public reads at Q25 with fastp, ran MiXCR and retained productive beta chains. Each record represents a unique CDR3 protein, reported with the most common genes and DNA among its rows. TCRdb's processing, not the authors' own work, is the source of the V and J calls. The sample table lists 440,000 or so distinct CDR3 sequences, under 15% of them with a count of one. Over 15% of the sample goes to the ten largest clones.

This specimen's time point label, per the study, means: newly diagnosed GD, antithyroid drugs for less than 3 months. For both TCR sequencing and RNA sequencing, RNA was extracted from PBMCs using TRIzol. The diagnosis of Graves' disease followed American Thyroid Association guidelines. Patients were recruited from an endocrinology department in Xi'an, China. Each patient gave 7.5 to 10 milliliters of peripheral blood, collected in an EDTA anticoagulant tube. Ficoll Paque Plus density gradient separation was used to isolate PBMCs, and no further T cell sorting was performed. An Agilent 2100 Bioanalyzer and agarose gel were used to check RNA quality, while a NanoDrop 2000 measured RNA concentration. The paper as a whole reports these results and caveats: More public clonotypes were shared among persistent patients (2,741) than among newly diagnosed patients (approximately 930). Lower TCR Shannon entropy and fewer highly expanded clones were observed in persistent Graves' disease patients than in newly diagnosed patients, which suggested clonal expansion. TRBV28, TRBJ1-2 and TRBJ2-5 were preferentially used in persistent disease, while TRBV20-1 and TRBJ2-1 were favored in newly diagnosed disease. Peripheral blood alone was examined, since thyroid tissue, which constituted the primary lesion, could not be accessed. Sequencing and analysis were restricted to the TCR beta chain. The authors noted that the small sample size was a limitation that may lower accuracy.

This same sample was also part of a study on T cells in Graves' hyperthyroidism and ophthalmopathy. Looking at the second paper: A patient counted as having stable Graves' hyperthyroidism if no progression to ophthalmopathy occurred over 18 months of follow-up. The hyperthyroidism patients were between 18 and 65 years old and newly diagnosed, with a disease duration of less than 2 months. The study excluded patients with uncontrolled infections, other autoimmune diseases, pregnancy or lactation. Diagnoses relied on clinical symptoms, serum thyroxine and TRAb, thyroid ultrasound and orbital computed tomography. The TCR CDR3 was subjected to a first round of RT-PCR using the HTBI primer set and the Qiagen OneStep RT-PCR kit. Most expanded thyroid clonotypes (frequency above 0.001) were also found in blood, which suggests that blood repertoires may mirror thyroid immune responses. Ophthalmopathy was separated from stable hyperthyroidism by a 13 V-J signature model, with 85% to 90% sensitivity and roughly 81% specificity obtained in cross-validation and 80%/75% obtained in testing. During validation, the model predicted progression to ophthalmopathy a median of around 7 months ahead of onset, with more than 60% sensitivity and more than 72% specificity. TCR V-J signatures able to tell the groups apart were searched for in a discovery cohort of 95 or so patients, of whom over 40 had Graves' ophthalmopathy and about 60 had stable Graves' hyperthyroidism. An independent validation cohort of fewer than 20 hyperthyroidism patients and 17 patients who later progressed to ophthalmopathy tested prospective prediction of ophthalmopathy. The 75 to 100 discovery patients were divided at random into training and test sets in a 7:3 ratio. In addition, the study compared T-cell repertoires in thyroid tissue and in blood from five to seven Graves' hyperthyroidism patients. After blood sampling, hyperthyroidism patients were treated with methimazole at a starting dose of 30 mg daily, and ophthalmopathy patients were treated with high-dose intravenous methylprednisolone. A second multiplex PCR round built the libraries, followed by size selection and purification. The libraries were sequenced on an Illumina HiSeq2000 using paired-end 100 bp reads. SOAPnuke was used to process the raw data, with reads discarded if the reads contained adapters or uncalled bases, had a mean Phred below 15, or lacked an exact constant-primer or identifier match. COPE v1.2.5 was used to merge the high-quality paired reads, and each unique nucleotide sequence was defined as a clonotype. MiTCR v1.1 was used to align the clonotypes against IMGT TRBV, TRBD and TRBJ reference segments. Only V-J combinations with frequency above 0.0001, covering approximately 99% of repertoires, were analysed. The TCS score was defined as F50 (clonal expansion) divided by E x V (chaos), with BLOSUM62-based TCRdist calculated between CDR3 peptides within each V-J. Welch's t-statistics and random forest reduced some 510 V-J features to 13, which were used in a naive Bayes classifier (R e1071). No statistical method was used to fix the sample size in advance, and group allocation was not hidden from the investigators. According to the paper, TCR Vbeta CDR3 sequencing was carried out on approximately 140 peripheral blood samples, which came from some 41 ophthalmopathy, 70 to 80 hyperthyroidism and some 17 progressor patients.

The rearrangement combines TRBV6-5 with TRBJ2-3; the D gene is possibly TRBD2, with 5 bases matching. This TCR derives from a woman aged 25 to 39 with Graves disease. Donor details come from another sample of the same person, matched by shared clones. This specimen was peripheral blood mononuclear cells (PBMCs), taken at new diagnosis, from a patient treated with antithyroid drugs. The DNA is as follows: TGTGCCAGCAGTTACTCAAGGTCCGGTGGAGGTCCGACACAAAATACGCAGTATTTT. This yields the protein CASSYSRSGGGPTQNTQYF.